These 18 T cell receptor beta chains share one sample of origin, sequenced in a study of T cell repertoires in cytomegalovirus infection. MiXCR, applied by TCRdb to the reads, yields one record per CDR3 protein. Here the sample spans under 600,000 distinct CDR3 sequences, 16% being singletons. What was sequenced was CD8+ T cells from PBMCs. These receptors all come from a human donor in good health (CMV status not recorded). Some clones in this sample may be carry-over from other donors' samples.

This clonotype showed up many times. CDR3 residues: CASSLGQGPDYFEQYF. The CDR3 DNA reads as TGTGCCAGCAGTTTGGGGCAGGGGCCGGATTATTTCGAGCAGTACTTC. The chain links TRBV12-3 or TRBV12-4 to TRBJ2-7; tentatively, D is TRBD1 (6 bases). The germline V and J ends were trimmed by 3 bases and 6 bases, with 21 bases remaining between them. The CDR3 totals 16 residues.

There are many counts of this clonotype. The V gene is TRBV4-2, the J gene TRBJ2-7; TRBD2 agrees at 11 bases. Germline CDR1 reads LGHNA; CDR2 reads YNFKEQ. The ends lost 0 bases at V and 4 bases at J; junction bases unmatched: 11. This CDR3 is 18 amino acids long. DNA of the CDR3: TGTGCCAGCAGCCAAGACATTTTAGCGGGAGGGGGTGGGTACGAGCAGTACTTC. Translated, it gives CASSQDILAGGGGYEQYF.

As regards this clonotype: This sequence may be a read error, since a much larger clone differs from it by one base. The rearrangement joins TRBV29-1 to TRBJ2-7, with TRBD2 matching over 8 bases. Germline-derived CDR1 and CDR2 are SQVTM and ANQGSEA. The CDR3 is 16 residues long. CDR3 loop: CSVEDLLSSGSGEQCF. CDR3 sequence (DNA): TGCAGCGTTGAAGATCTTCTATCGAGCGGGAGCGGCGAGCAGTGCTTC.

The sample holds a few counts of this clonotype. The chain is built from TRBV4-1 and TRBJ2-3, with unresolved D. The CDR3 runs 15 residues. Per the germline V gene, CDR1 is MGHRA and CDR2 is YSYEKL. V shed 1 base and J shed 0 bases, with 8 bases lying between them. The CDR3 coding sequence is TGCGCCAGCAGCCAAGGGCGGTCTAGCACAGATACGCAGTATTTT. The encoded protein is CASSQGRSSTDTQYF.

The gene calls are TRBV19 and TRBJ1-2, with 9 bases fitting TRBD1. CDR3 length: 16 residues. Germline assignment: CDR1 LNHDA and CDR2 SQIVND (reference sequence). J was trimmed by 7 bases and V by 5 bases; bases with no gene match: 14. CDR3 residues: CASSAPGTGIYGGYTF. The CDR3 DNA reads as TGTGCCAGTAGTGCTCCCGGGACAGGGATCTACGGTGGCTACACCTTC.

The chain carries TRBV6-1 and TRBJ2-7; D possibly corresponds to TRBD2 (6 bases). V lost 6 bases and J 3 bases, leaving 15 bases between the germline ends. CDR1 MNHNS and CDR2 SASEGT come from the germline V gene. The CDR3 length is 14 residues. CDR3 loop: CASSPGLRSYEQYF. CDR3 nucleotides: TGTGCCAGCAGCCCGGGACTTAGGAGCTACGAGCAGTACTTC.

This rearrangement joins TRBV9 to TRBJ1-1; 12 nucleotides line up with TRBD1. The ends lost 3 bases at V and 4 bases at J; junction bases unmatched: 13. The CDR3 length is 18 residues. Germline loops: CDR1 SGDLS, CDR2 YYNGEE. Written as DNA, the CDR3 is TGTGCCAGCAGCGGTACCCCCGGGACAGGGGGCCGGTCCACTGAAGCTTTCTTT. Encoded protein: CASSGTPGTGGRSTEAFF.

Only a few counts were recorded for this clonotype. V and J are TRBV20-1 and TRBJ1-1; D gene uncertain. CDR3 length: 12 residues. Germline assignment: CDR1 DFQATT and CDR2 SNEGSKA (reference sequence). V was shortened by 6 bases and J by 0 bases, with 8 bases between the two germline ends. This CDR3 reads CSAGRMNTEAFF. CDR3 sequence (DNA): TGCAGTGCAGGGCGGATGAACACTGAAGCTTTCTTT.

Ten or more counts support this clonotype. The gene calls are TRBV7-8 and TRBJ2-5, with 14 nucleotides matching TRBD2. Losses at the gene ends were 6 bases for V and 5 bases for J; bases not matched to a gene: 14. Germline V gene data show CDR1 as SGHVS and CDR2 as FQNEAQ. This CDR3 has 18 amino acids. In nucleotides, the CDR3 is TGTGCCAGCAGTTCCGGACTAGCGGGAGGCCGACCCTGGGAGACCCAGTACTTC. Protein: CASSSGLAGGRPWETQYF.

This clonotype has at least ten counts. This chain uses TRBV11-1 with TRBJ1-3; no reliable D call. V was pared by 4 bases and J by 0 bases, with 13 bases between. Germline lookup yields CDR1 SGHAT and CDR2 FQDESV (reference sequence). This CDR3 has 16 residues. This CDR3 reads CASSSRHLSSGNTIYF. In DNA, the CDR3 is TGTGCCAGCAGCTCTCGACATCTGAGCTCTGGAAACACCATATATTTT.

The genes are TRBV28 and TRBJ2-7; D remains unclear. This CDR3 spans 14 amino acids. V was clipped by 2 bases and J by 4 bases, with 12 bases between them. CDR1 is MDHEN and CDR2 is SYDVKM in the germline V gene. The DNA of the CDR3 is TGTGCCAGCAGTTTAAAAGGATTCGGGTACGAGCAGTACTTC. Its translation is CASSLKGFGYEQYF.

This clonotype was found many times. The chain uses TRBV11-2 and TRBJ2-3; D is possibly TRBD1 or TRBD2 (5 bases each). Germline CDR1 reads SGHAT; CDR2 reads FQNNGV. The V gene lost 0 bases and the J gene lost 2 bases, with 18 bases spanning the gap. The CDR3 length is 18 residues. The CDR3: CASSLDLRDQQLTDTQYF. CDR3 bases: TGTGCCAGCAGCTTAGATTTGAGGGACCAACAGCTCACAGATACGCAGTATTTT.

This clonotype was counted many times. The J gene is TRBJ2-3, the V gene TRBV6-1, with 11 bases matching TRBD1. V was pared by 11 bases and J by 4 bases, with 11 bases of the junction left unmatched. CDR1 is MNHNS, CDR2 SASEGT, per germline. The CDR3 consists of 15 residues. The DNA of the CDR3 is TGTGCCGCACCTACGCCGGGACAGGGGGCAGATACGCAGTATTTT. Translation gives CAAPTPGQGADTQYF.

The gene calls are TRBV6-1 and TRBJ1-5; D is unclear. Trimming removed 1 base at V and 11 bases at J, with 9 bases between. Germline V lookup: CDR1 MNHNS, CDR2 SASEGT. The CDR3 runs 12 residues. CDR3 region: CASSEDDLSQHF. Here the CDR3 DNA reads TGTGCCAGCAGTGAAGATGACCTCTCCCAGCATTTT.

This clonotype was seen at least ten times. The J gene is TRBJ2-7, the V gene TRBV7-6; TRBD1 matches 9 bases. This CDR3 has 15 residues. Trimming cost V 4 bases and J 6 bases; bases outside gene matches: 10. Germline V gene data show CDR1 as SGHVS and CDR2 as FNYEAQ. This CDR3 is CASSSTGTGSGEQYF. CDR3 nucleotides: TGTGCCAGCAGCTCCACAGGGACAGGGTCGGGCGAGCAGTACTTC.

The genes are TRBV19 and TRBJ1-2; D call uncertain. Germline lookup yields CDR1 LNHDA and CDR2 SQIVND (reference sequence). The CDR3 has 13 amino acids. V was trimmed by 6 bases and J by 2 bases, leaving 10 bases between them. The CDR3 region is CASRARKNYGYTF. The CDR3 nucleotides are TGTGCCAGTAGAGCACGGAAAAACTATGGCTACACCTTC.

This clonotype has a handful of counts. This rearrangement joins TRBV7-9 to TRBJ1-1, with 7 bases fitting TRBD1. With V trimmed by 6 bases and J by 3 bases, 7 bases remained unmatched. CDR3 length equals 14 residues. Germline V CDR1 and CDR2: SEHNR, FQNEAQ (reference sequence). CDR3 sequence (DNA): TGTGCCAGCAGACTCCCAGGGGGGGACACTGAAGCTTTCTTT. It specifies CASRLPGGDTEAFF.

The chain joins TRBV20-1 to TRBJ2-1, with TRBD2 identical over 10 bases. This CDR3 is 14 amino acids long. CDR1 and CDR2 from the germline V gene are DFQATT and SNEGSKA (reference sequence). V lost 5 bases to trimming and J lost 6 bases; unmatched junction nucleotides: 7. The CDR3 reads CSAVPLAGGNEQFF. CDR3 bases: TGCAGTGCTGTTCCGTTAGCGGGGGGCAATGAGCAGTTCTTC.